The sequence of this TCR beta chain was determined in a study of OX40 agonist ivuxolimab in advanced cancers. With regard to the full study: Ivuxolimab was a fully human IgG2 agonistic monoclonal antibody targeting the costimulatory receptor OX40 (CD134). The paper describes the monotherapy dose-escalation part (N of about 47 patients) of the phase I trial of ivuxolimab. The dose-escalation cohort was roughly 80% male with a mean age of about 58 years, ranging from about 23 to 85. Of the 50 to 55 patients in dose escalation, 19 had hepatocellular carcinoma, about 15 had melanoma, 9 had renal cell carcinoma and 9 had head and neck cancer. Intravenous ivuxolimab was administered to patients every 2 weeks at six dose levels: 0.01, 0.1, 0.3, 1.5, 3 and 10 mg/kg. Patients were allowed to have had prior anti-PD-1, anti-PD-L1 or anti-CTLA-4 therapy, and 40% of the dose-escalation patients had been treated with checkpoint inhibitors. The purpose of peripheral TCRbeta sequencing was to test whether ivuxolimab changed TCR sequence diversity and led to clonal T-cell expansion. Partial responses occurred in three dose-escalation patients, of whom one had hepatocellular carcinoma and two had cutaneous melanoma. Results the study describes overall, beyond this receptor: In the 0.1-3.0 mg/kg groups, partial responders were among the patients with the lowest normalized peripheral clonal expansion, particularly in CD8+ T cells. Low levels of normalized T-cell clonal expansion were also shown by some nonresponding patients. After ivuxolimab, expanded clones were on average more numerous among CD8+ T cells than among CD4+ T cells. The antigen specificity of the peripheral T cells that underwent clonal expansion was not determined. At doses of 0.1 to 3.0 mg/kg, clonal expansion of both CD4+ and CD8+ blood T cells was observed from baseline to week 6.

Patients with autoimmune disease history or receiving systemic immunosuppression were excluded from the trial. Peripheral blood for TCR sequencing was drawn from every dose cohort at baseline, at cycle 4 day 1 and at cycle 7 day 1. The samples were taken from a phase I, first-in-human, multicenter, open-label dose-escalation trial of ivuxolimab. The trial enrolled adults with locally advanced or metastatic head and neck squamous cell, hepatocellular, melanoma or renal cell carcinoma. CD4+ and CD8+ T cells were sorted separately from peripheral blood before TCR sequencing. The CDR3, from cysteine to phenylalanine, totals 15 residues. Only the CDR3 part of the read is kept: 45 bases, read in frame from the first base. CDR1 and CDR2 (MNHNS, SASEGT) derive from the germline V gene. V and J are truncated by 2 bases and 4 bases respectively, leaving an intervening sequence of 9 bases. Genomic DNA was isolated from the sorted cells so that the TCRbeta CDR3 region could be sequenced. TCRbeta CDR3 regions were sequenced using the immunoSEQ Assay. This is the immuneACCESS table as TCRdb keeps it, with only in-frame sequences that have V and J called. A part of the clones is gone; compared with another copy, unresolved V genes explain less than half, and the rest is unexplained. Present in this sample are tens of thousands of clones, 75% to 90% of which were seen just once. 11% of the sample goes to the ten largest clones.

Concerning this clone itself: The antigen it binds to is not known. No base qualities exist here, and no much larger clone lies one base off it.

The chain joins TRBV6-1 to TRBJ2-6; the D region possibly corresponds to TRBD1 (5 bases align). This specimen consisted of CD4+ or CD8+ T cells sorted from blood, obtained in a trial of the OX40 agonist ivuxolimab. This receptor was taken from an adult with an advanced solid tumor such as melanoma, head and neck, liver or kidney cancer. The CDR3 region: CASSEKGYGANVLTF. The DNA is TGTGCCAGCAGTGAAAAGGGGTACGGGGCCAACGTCCTGACTTTC.